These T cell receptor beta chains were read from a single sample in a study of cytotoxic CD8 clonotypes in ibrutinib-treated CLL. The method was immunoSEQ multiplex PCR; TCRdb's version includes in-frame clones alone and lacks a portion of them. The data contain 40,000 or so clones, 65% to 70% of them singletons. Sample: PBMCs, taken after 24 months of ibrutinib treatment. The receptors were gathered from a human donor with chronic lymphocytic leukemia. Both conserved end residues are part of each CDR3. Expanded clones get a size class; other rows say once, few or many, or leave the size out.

CAWSGRVQETQYF NA TRBJ2-5 TRBV30
CARSTRTSGSRSTPYEQYF NA TRBJ2-7 TRBV5-3
CASSPGAFTEAFF NA TRBJ1-1 TRBV6-1
CASSSRVSYEQYF NA TRBJ2-7 TRBV7-3
CASRQSGPPYNEQFF NA TRBJ2-1 TRBV5-1
CAISGGVKANEQFF many TRBJ2-1 TRBV10-3
CASREKYEQYF NA TRBJ2-7 TRBV7-3
CASSPPGGPMITDTQYF NA TRBJ2-3 TRBV18
CASTNQLNYGYTF NA TRBJ1-2 TRBV28
CASSTWTGELFF NA TRBJ1-4 TRBV7-9
CASSRGTGTDSTDTQYF NA TRBJ2-3 TRBV23-1
CASSLSGGAEYEQYF once TRBJ2-7 TRBV5-1
CAIKTSTGYQGEQYF NA TRBJ2-7 TRBV10-3
CASSQEGDTQYF NA TRBJ2-3 TRBV4-2
CASRLQTLPPYEQYF NA TRBJ2-7 TRBV27
CSVVISGRINEQFF NA TRBJ2-1 TRBV29-1
CASSVMDTPSGNTIYF NA TRBJ1-3 TRBV5-1
CASSYSGSTDTQYF NA TRBJ2-3 TRBV6-5
CASSLPGSYEQYF NA TRBJ2-7 TRBV7-3
CSVPGWETQYF NA TRBJ2-5 TRBV29-1
CASSISLGTSGNQPQHF few TRBJ1-5 TRBV19
CASSYSTGAGNIQYF NA TRBJ2-4 TRBV6-5
CASSPLFVSGANVLTF few TRBJ2-6 TRBV7-8
CASSLGTGRNEQFF NA TRBJ2-1 TRBV11-3
CASSYYSGSRQFF NA TRBJ2-1 TRBV13
CASSALGGHPIGVQYF NA TRBJ2-5 TRBV25-1
CATESRVSYNEQFF NA TRBJ2-1 TRBV10-3
CAWDLLLAGGPRENEQFF many TRBJ2-1 TRBV30
CASSYGISGANVLTF NA TRBJ2-6 TRBV6-5
CASSGGLAGILNTQYF NA TRBJ2-3 TRBV5-1
CASSYHGNSPLHF NA TRBJ1-6 TRBV6-6
CASRSLWTENQPQHF NA TRBJ1-5 TRBV2
CSVNQGTGELFF few TRBJ2-2 TRBV29-1
CASGLGAGGSYNEQFF NA TRBJ2-1 TRBV12-5
CASSGQNSYEQYF NA TRBJ2-7 TRBV27
CASSVDIASGGSTQYF NA TRBJ2-3 TRBV9
CASSLTVETQYF NA TRBJ2-5 TRBV7-9
CSVGAGGLQETQYF NA TRBJ2-5 TRBV29-1
CASSDRGRTGNTIYF many TRBJ1-3 TRBV2
CASSSLPGTSGGTTDTQYF NA TRBJ2-3 TRBV5-1
CSVGGYTF many TRBJ1-2 TRBV29-1
CASSDGLAGDTQYF once TRBJ2-3 TRBV11-2
CASRKGLAGVNEQYF NA TRBJ2-7 TRBV6-5
CASRQGKHTIYF NA TRBJ1-3 TRBV28
CASSLRPGQGGTEAFF few TRBJ1-1 TRBV5-1
CASSLVVTGVRGANVLTF NA TRBJ2-6 TRBV5-1
CASSRTGFGTEAFF NA TRBJ1-1 TRBV5-1
CASSLNRAADTQYF few TRBJ2-3 TRBV27
CSVEGPGYTF NA TRBJ1-2 TRBV29-1
CASTTGYNQPQHF few TRBJ1-5 TRBV2
CASSLSPRGISDNEQFF few TRBJ2-1 TRBV5-1
CASSYGEGGQPQHF NA TRBJ1-5 TRBV6-5
CASPGQGAGGYTF NA TRBJ1-2 TRBV18
CASSGQGAYEQYF NA TRBJ2-7 TRBV5-8
CASSTGGGTEAFF many TRBJ1-1 TRBV28
CASSVVGTDTQYF many TRBJ2-3 TRBV9
CASRSVSPTYEQYF NA TRBJ2-7 TRBV28
CASSARWEVETQYF NA TRBJ2-5 TRBV25-1